A single sample is the source of the 15 T cell receptor beta chains below, sequenced in a study of vaccination and CD4 T cells after COVID-19. The Oncomine TCR Beta short-read assay was applied to DNA of cultured CD4+ T cells. Using its own MiXCR run on the PCR reads, TCRdb lists one record per CDR3 protein. The profile shows around 9,400 distinct CDR3 sequences, 20% to 30% of them singletons. Treatment here: approximately 10-day PBMC culture with coronavirus spike peptide pools or control peptides (ViraFEST assay). No antigen has been identified for these receptors. The material was CD4+ T cells from blood, cultured in vitro, obtained after SARS-CoV-2 vaccination. These receptor sequences come from a human donor who had recovered from COVID-19.

The CDR3 region has the DNA TGTGCCAGCAGTTTTAGGCGGGGACCCCGAAGAAGCTACGAGCAGTACTTC. Encoded protein: CASSFRRGPRRSYEQYF. The chain uses TRBV12-3 or TRBV12-4 and TRBJ2-7, with D perhaps matching TRBD2 (6 bases). This CDR3 is 17 amino acids long. V lost 3 bases to trimming and J lost 3 bases, with 21 bases between them.

The genes are TRBV7-3 and TRBJ2-7; D might be TRBD1 (5 bases). The CDR3 extends over 15 amino acids. Germline V lookup: CDR1 SGHTA, CDR2 FQGTGA. Between the trimmed V and J ends, which lost 2 bases and 1 base, there was a span of 12 bases. This CDR3 reads CASSLGPGNSYEQYF. For the CDR3, the DNA is TGTGCCAGCAGCTTAGGTCCAGGGAATTCCTACGAGCAGTACTTC.

The rearrangement links TRBV20-1 to TRBJ2-7; 13 positions match TRBD2. Trimming cost V 4 bases and J 4 bases; bases outside gene matches: 4. CDR1 is DFQATT, CDR2 SNEGSKA, per germline (reference sequence). CDR3 length: 14 amino acids. The CDR3 loop reads CSATRTSGSYEQYF. DNA for the CDR3: TGCAGTGCTACTCGGACTAGCGGGAGTTACGAGCAGTACTTC.

This clonotype is medium-sized by share. The chain links TRBV27 to TRBJ2-7, with D tentatively TRBD2 (6 bases). Germline V gene data show CDR1 as MNHEY and CDR2 as SMNVEV (reference sequence). With 5 bases removed from V and 5 bases from J, the gap between germline ends came to 16 bases. The CDR3 loop spans 14 amino acids. Here the CDR3 reads CASSVLGTPDEQYF. In nucleotides, the CDR3 is TGTGCCAGCAGTGTCCTCGGGACTCCCGACGAGCAGTACTTC.

The chain combines TRBV7-9 with TRBJ2-1, with TRBD1 as a possible D gene (6 bases). CDR1 is SEHNR and CDR2 is FQNEAQ in the germline V gene (reference sequence). The ends were cut back, 1 base at V and 7 bases at J, with 14 bases in the middle. CDR3 length equals 15 residues. CDR3 residues: CASSLGVGGRNEQFF. Here the CDR3 DNA reads TGTGCCAGCAGCTTAGGGGTAGGGGGTCGGAATGAGCAGTTCTTC.

The V and J genes are TRBV9 and TRBJ2-6; D remains unclear. This CDR3 has 15 amino acids. Trimming took off 4 bases at V and 2 bases at J, with 10 bases between the two ends. The germline V gene has CDR1 SGDLS and CDR2 YYNGEE. The CDR3 region has the DNA TGTGCCAGCAGCACCCGTAGGGCTGGGGCCAACGTCCTGACTTTC. It specifies CASSTRRAGANVLTF. Variable domain in full (rest from reference TRBV9 and TRBJ2-6): DSGVTQTPKHLITATGQRVTLRCSPRSGDLSVYWYQQSLDQGLQFLIQYYNGEERAKGNILERFSAQQFPDLHSELNLSSLELGDSALYFCASSTRRAGANVLTFGAGSRLTVL.

J is TRBJ1-5 and V is TRBV6-1, with TRBD1 matching 10 bases. Germline loops: CDR1 MNHNS, CDR2 SASEGT. The CDR3 covers 15 residues. V dropped 5 bases and J dropped 5; count of bases not matched to a gene: 6. For the CDR3, the DNA is TGTGCCAGCAGTCCCCCGGGACAGGGGTATCAGCCCCAGCATTTT. Its protein product is CASSPPGQGYQPQHF.

This clonotype was seen more than once but under ten times. The rearrangement joins TRBV7-7 to TRBJ2-2; D is tentatively TRBD1 or TRBD2 (5 bases each). V shed 10 bases and J shed 0 bases, with 21 bases lying between them. Germline CDR1 is SSHAT and CDR2 is FNYEAQ (reference sequence). The CDR3 has 17 amino acids. DNA of the CDR3: TGTGCCACCTCCCGATTGGGGGTCAGCGCGAACACCGGGGAGCTGTTTTTT. It yields the protein CATSRLGVSANTGELFF.

This clonotype is classed as medium-sized. The rearrangement uses TRBV7-8 and TRBJ1-6, with D perhaps matching TRBD1 (5 bases). Trimming cost V 2 bases and J 7 bases, with 9 bases left between them. There are 14 residues in the CDR3. CDR1 and CDR2 (germline): SGHVS, FQNEAQ. The CDR3 here is CASSLQAGNSPLHF. Written as DNA, the CDR3 is TGTGCCAGCAGCTTACAGGCAGGGAATTCACCCCTCCACTTT.

CDR3 nucleotide sequence: TGTGCCAGCATGGACAGCCCTTCGGGTCAGCCCCAGCATTTT. This sequence encodes CASMDSPSGQPQHF. V gene TRBV6-1 combines with J gene TRBJ1-5; TRBD1 might be the D (6 bases). The V gene lost 7 bases and the J gene lost 6 bases, with 16 bases spanning the gap. The length of the CDR3 is 14 residues. The germline V gene encodes CDR1 MNHNS and CDR2 SASEGT.

The chain employs TRBV30 and TRBJ1-5; TRBD1 agrees at 9 bases. CDR3 size: 14 residues. The germline gives CDR1 GTSNPN, CDR2 SVGIG (reference sequence). V was clipped by 3 bases and J by 6 bases; unmatched bases: 6. The CDR3 loop is CAWSRQGGSQPQHF. The CDR3 nucleotides are TGTGCCTGGAGCCGACAGGGGGGAAGTCAGCCCCAGCATTTT.

This clonotype was seen more than once but under ten times. The genes are TRBV19 and TRBJ2-1; 9 nucleotides line up with TRBD1. Germline CDR1 reads LNHDA; CDR2 reads SQIVND (reference sequence). V was pared by 8 bases and J by 5 bases, with 4 bases of the junction left unmatched. The CDR3 runs 13 residues. The CDR3 nucleotides are TGTGCCAGTTCGGGACAGGGTCACAATGAGCAGTTCTTC. Encoded protein: CASSGQGHNEQFF.

This clonotype was observed a handful of times. In nucleotides, the CDR3 is TGTGCCAGCAGCTTTTCCGTCGACAATGAGCAGTTCTTC. This encodes CASSFSVDNEQFF. This chain joins TRBV7-9 and TRBJ2-1, with D unclear. This CDR3 contains 13 residues. The V end lost 3 bases, the J end lost 5 bases, and 8 bases lay between the germline ends. Germline V CDR1 and CDR2: SEHNR, FQNEAQ (reference sequence).

This clonotype has just a few counts. The chain links TRBV28 to TRBJ1-1; 7 nucleotides agree with TRBD1. This CDR3 region has 15 residues. Per germline, CDR1 MDHEN and CDR2 SYDVKM. V trimming: 2 bases; J trimming: 6 bases; junction bases outside the gene matches: 9. In DNA form, the CDR3 reads TGTGCCAGCAGTTTACTCAACAGGGGAGGGGCTGAAGCTTTCTTT. This encodes CASSLLNRGGAEAFF. Full variable domain (rest looked up from reference TRBV28 and TRBJ1-1): DVKVTQSSRYLVKRTGEKVFLECVQDMDHENMFWYRQDPGLGLRLIYFSYDVKMKEKGDIPEGYSVSREKKERFSLILESASTNQTSMYLCASSLLNRGGAEAFFGQGTRLTVV.

The V and J genes are TRBV7-3 and TRBJ2-2; 8 positions match TRBD2. V shed 6 bases and J 4 bases; nucleotides not matched to a gene: 7. CDR3 length: 15 residues. Germline-derived CDR1 and CDR2 are SGHTA and FQGTGA. The CDR3 loop reads CASSREGGGTGELFF. The CDR3 DNA reads as TGTGCCAGCAGTCGGGAGGGGGGCGGCACCGGGGAGCTGTTTTTT.